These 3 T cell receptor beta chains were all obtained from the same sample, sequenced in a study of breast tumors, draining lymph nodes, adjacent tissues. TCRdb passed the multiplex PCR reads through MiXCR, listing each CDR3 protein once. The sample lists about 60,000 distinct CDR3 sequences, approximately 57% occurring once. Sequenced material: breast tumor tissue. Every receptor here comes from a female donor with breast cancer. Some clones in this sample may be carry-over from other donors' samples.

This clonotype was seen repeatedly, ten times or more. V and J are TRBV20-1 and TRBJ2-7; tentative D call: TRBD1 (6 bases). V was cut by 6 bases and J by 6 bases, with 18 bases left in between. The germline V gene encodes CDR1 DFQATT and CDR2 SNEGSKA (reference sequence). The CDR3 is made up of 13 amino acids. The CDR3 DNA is TGCAGTGCCCCGGACGACAGGAAAGTCGAGCAGTACTTC. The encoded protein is CSAPDDRKVEQYF.

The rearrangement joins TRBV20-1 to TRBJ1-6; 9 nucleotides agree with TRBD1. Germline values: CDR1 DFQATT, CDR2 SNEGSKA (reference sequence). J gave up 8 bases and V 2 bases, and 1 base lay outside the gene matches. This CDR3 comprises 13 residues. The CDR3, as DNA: TGCAGTGCTAGAAGACAGGGGGATTCACCCCTCCACTTT. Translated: CSARRQGDSPLHF.

CDR3 sequence: CASSQQGVDQPQHF. The CDR3 DNA reads as TGTGCCAGCAGCCAACAGGGGGTCGATCAGCCCCAGCATTTT. The rearrangement joins TRBV7-2 to TRBJ1-5, with 8 bases fitting TRBD1. The V gene's germline CDR1 is SGHTA and CDR2 FQGNSA. The ends lost 5 bases at V and 5 bases at J; junction bases unmatched: 5. The CDR3 has 14 amino acids. Looking up the rest from reference TRBV7-2 and TRBJ1-5 gives the full variable domain: GAGVSQSPSNKVTEKGKDVELRCDPISGHTALYWYRQSLGQGLEFLIYFQGNSAPDKSGLPSDRFSAERTGGSVSTLTIQRTQQEDSAVYLCASSQQGVDQPQHFGDGTRLSIL.